This entry is about one T cell receptor (beta chain). Its antigen is still unknown. One base away there is no much larger clone; base qualities are not given. Patients with a history of autoimmune disease or receiving systemic immunosuppression were excluded from the trial. In every dose cohort, peripheral blood was drawn for TCR sequencing at baseline, cycle 4 day 1, and cycle 7 day 1. The samples were taken from a phase I, first-in-human, multicenter, open-label dose-escalation trial of ivuxolimab. Adults with locally advanced or metastatic head and neck squamous cell, hepatocellular, melanoma or renal cell carcinoma were enrolled in the trial. Before TCR sequencing, CD4+ T cells and CD8+ T cells from peripheral blood were sorted into separate populations. Genomic DNA was isolated from the sorted cells so that the TCRbeta CDR3 region could be sequenced. The immunoSEQ Assay was used for sequencing of TCRbeta CDR3 regions. TCRdb mirrors the immuneACCESS table, restricted to in-frame sequences. Some clones are absent from its copies; in checked studies, under half trace to an unresolved V gene, and the reason for the others is unknown. The sample table shows tens of thousands of clones, and about 90% are seen once. Roughly a tenth of the sample is taken by the ten largest.

The V end loses 8 bases and the J end loses 2 bases, and a stretch of 16 bases separates them. From the cysteine up to the phenylalanine, the CDR3 has a length of 14 residues. Only the CDR3 portion is preserved as DNA: 42 bases, with reading frame beginning at the first base. From the germline V gene (reference sequence), CDR1 is MNHEY and CDR2 is SMNVEV. The data are from a study of OX40 agonist ivuxolimab in advanced cancers. In the study overall: Ivuxolimab was a fully human IgG2 agonistic monoclonal antibody targeting the costimulatory receptor OX40 (CD134). In the dose-escalation cohort, 82.7% of patients were male, and the mean age was approximately 64 years, with a range of about 23 to 85. Intravenous ivuxolimab was administered to patients every 2 weeks at six dose levels: 0.01, 0.1, 0.3, 1.5, 3 and 10 mg/kg. The monotherapy dose-escalation portion (N of about 57 patients) of the phase I ivuxolimab trial is reported in the paper. Partial responses were achieved by three dose-escalation patients, of whom one had hepatocellular carcinoma and two had cutaneous melanoma. Of the approximately 50 patients in dose escalation, about 20 had hepatocellular carcinoma, some 15 had melanoma, 9 had renal cell carcinoma and 9 had head and neck cancer. Prior anti-PD-1, anti-PD-L1 or anti-CTLA-4 therapy was permitted, and 30% to 50% of dose-escalation patients had received checkpoint inhibitors. The point of sequencing TCRbeta in the periphery was to test whether ivuxolimab changed TCR sequence diversity and drove clonal T-cell expansion.

What the authors observed across the whole study: After ivuxolimab, CD8+ T cells had more expanded clones than CD4+ T cells on average. The antigen specificity of the peripheral T cells that underwent clonal expansion was not determined. Low levels of normalized T-cell clonal expansion were also shown by some nonresponding patients. Clonal expansion of both CD4+ and CD8+ blood T cells was observed from baseline to week 6 at doses 0.1 to 3.0 mg/kg. Partial responders in the 0.1-3.0 mg/kg groups had among the lowest normalized peripheral clonal expansion, especially among CD8+ T cells.

Sequencing used CD4+ or CD8+ T cells sorted from blood, obtained in a trial of the OX40 agonist ivuxolimab. Recombination linked TRBV27 to TRBJ2-7; no D segment can be confidently identified. The receptor's source is an adult with an advanced solid tumor such as melanoma, head and neck, liver or kidney cancer. The sequenced DNA is TGTGCCAGCTCCCTTTCCGGACGTACCTACGAGCAGTACTTC. Its translation reads: CASSLSGRTYEQYF.